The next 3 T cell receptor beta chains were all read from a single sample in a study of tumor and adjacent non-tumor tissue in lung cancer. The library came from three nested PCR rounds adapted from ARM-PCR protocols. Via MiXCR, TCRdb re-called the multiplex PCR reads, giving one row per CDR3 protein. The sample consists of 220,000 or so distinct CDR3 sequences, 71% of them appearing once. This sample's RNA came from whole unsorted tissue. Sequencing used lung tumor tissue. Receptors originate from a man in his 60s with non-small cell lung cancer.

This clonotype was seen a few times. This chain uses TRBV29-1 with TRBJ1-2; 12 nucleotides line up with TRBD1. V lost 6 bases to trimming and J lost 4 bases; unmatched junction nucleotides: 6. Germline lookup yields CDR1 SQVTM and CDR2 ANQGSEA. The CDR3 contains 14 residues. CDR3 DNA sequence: TGCAGCGTGTATGGGACAGGGGGCTTCTATGGCTACACCTTC. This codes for CSVYGTGGFYGYTF.

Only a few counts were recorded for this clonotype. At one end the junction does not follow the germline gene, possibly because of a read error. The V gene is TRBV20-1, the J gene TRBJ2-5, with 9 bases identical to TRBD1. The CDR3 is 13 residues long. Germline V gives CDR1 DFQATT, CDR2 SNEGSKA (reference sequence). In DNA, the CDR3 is TGCAGTGCGAGGACAGGGGTCGGAAAGACCCAATACTTC. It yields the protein CSARTGVGKTQYF.

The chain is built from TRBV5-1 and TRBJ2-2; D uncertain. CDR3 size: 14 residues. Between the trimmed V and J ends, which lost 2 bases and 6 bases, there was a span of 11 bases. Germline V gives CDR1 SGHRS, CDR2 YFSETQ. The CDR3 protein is CASSLGIFAGELFF. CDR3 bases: TGCGCCAGCAGCTTAGGGATCTTCGCCGGGGAGCTGTTTTTT.